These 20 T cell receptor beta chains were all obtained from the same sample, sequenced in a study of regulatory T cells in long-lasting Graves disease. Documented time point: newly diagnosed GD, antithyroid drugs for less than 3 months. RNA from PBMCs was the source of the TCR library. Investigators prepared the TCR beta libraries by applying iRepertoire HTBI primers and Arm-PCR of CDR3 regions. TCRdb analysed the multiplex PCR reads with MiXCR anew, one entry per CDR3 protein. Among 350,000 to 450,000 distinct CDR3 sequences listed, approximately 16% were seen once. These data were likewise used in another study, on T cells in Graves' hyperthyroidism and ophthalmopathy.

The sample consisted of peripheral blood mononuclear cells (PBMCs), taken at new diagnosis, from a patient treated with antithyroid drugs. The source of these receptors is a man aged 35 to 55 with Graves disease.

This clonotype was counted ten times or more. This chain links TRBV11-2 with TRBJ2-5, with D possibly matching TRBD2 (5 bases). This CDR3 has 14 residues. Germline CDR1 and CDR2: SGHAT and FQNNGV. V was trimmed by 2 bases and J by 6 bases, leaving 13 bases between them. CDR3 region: CASSLPGTGQTQYF. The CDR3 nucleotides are TGTGCCAGCAGCTTACCGGGAACTGGGCAGACCCAGTACTTC.

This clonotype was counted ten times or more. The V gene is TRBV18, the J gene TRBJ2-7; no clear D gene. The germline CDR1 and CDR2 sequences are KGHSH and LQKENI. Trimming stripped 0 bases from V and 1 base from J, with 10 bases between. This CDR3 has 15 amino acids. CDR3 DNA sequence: TGTGCCAGCTCACCACCGGGCAGCACATCCTACGAGCAGTACTTC. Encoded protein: CASSPPGSTSYEQYF. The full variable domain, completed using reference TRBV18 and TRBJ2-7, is NAGVMQNPRHLVRRRGQEARLRCSPMKGHSHVYWYRQLPEEGLKFMVYLQKENIIDESGMPKERFSAEFPKEGPSILRIQQVVRGDSAAYFCASSPPGSTSYEQYFGPGTRLTVT.

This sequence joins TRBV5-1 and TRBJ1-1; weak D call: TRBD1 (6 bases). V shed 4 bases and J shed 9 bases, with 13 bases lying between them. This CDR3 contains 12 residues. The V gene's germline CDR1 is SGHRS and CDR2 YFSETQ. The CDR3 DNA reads TGCGCCAGCAGCCCCCAGGGGACTAAAGCTTTCTTT. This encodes CASSPQGTKAFF.

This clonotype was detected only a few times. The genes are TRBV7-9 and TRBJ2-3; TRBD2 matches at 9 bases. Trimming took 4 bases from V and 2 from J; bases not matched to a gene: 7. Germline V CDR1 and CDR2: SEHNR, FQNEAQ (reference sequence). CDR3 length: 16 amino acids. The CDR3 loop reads CASSSKTSGHTDTQYF. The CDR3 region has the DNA TGTGCCAGCAGCTCAAAGACTAGCGGCCACACAGATACGCAGTATTTT.

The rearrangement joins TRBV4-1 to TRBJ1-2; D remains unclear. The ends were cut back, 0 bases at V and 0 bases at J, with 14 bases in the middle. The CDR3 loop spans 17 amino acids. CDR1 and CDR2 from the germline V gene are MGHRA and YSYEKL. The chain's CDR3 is CASSQDPPPSANYGYTF. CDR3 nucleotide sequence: TGCGCCAGCAGCCAAGATCCTCCCCCCTCTGCTAACTATGGCTACACCTTC.

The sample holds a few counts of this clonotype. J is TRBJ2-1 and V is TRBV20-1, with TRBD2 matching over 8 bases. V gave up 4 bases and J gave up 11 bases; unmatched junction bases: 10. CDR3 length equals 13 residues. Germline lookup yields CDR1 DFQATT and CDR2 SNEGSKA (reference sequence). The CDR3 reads CSATQDSGGQQFF. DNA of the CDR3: TGCAGTGCTACCCAAGACAGCGGGGGCCAGCAGTTCTTC.

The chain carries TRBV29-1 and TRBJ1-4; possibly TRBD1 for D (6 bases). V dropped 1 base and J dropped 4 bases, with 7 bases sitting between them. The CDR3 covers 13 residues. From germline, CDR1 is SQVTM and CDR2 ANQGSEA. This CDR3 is CSVEGTDNEKLFF. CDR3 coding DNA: TGCAGCGTTGAAGGGACAGATAATGAAAAACTGTTTTTT.

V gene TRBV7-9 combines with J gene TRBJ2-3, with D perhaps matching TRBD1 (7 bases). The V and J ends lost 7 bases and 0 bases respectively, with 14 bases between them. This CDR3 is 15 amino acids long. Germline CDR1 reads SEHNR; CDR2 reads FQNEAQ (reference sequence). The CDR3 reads CASTQGEVSTDTQYF. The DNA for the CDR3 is TGTGCCAGCACCCAGGGGGAGGTTAGCACAGATACGCAGTATTTT.

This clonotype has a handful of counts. The CDR3 sequence: CASSDPGQYNSPLHF. The CDR3 bases are TGTGCCAGCAGCGATCCGGGACAGTATAATTCACCCCTCCACTTT. V and J are TRBV9 and TRBJ1-6, with 7 nucleotides matching TRBD1. Per germline, CDR1 SGDLS and CDR2 YYNGEE. The V segment lost 3 bases and the J segment 4 bases; nucleotides outside the gene matches: 4. The CDR3 runs 15 residues.

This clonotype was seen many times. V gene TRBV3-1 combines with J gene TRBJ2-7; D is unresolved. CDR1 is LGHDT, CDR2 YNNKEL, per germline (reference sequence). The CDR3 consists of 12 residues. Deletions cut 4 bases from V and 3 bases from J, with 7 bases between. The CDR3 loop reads CASSPSGYEQYF. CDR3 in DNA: TGTGCCAGCAGCCCCTCTGGCTACGAGCAGTACTTC.

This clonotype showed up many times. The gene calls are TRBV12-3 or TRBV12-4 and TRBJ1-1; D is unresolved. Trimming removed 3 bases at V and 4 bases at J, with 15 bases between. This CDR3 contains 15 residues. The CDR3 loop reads CASSFIPGPSTEAFF. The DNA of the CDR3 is TGTGCCAGCAGTTTTATTCCGGGCCCTAGCACTGAAGCTTTCTTT.

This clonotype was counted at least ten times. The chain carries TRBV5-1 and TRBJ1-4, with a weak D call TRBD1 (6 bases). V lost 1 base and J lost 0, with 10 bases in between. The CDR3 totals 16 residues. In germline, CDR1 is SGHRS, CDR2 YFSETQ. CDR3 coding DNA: TGCGCCAGCAGCTTGACCCGGACAGCAACTAATGAAAAACTGTTTTTT. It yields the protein CASSLTRTATNEKLFF.

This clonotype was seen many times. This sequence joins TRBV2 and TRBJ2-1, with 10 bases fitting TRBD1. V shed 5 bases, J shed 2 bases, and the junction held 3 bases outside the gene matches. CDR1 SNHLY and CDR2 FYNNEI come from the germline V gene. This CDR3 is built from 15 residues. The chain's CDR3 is CASSSGTGAYNEQFF. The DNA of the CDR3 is TGTGCCAGCAGTTCCGGGACAGGGGCCTACAATGAGCAGTTCTTC. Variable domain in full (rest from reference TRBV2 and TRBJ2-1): EPEVTQTPSHQVTQMGQEVILRCVPISNHLYFYWYRQILGQKVEFLVSFYNNEISEKSEIFDDQFSVERPDGSNFTLKIRSTKLEDSAMYFCASSSGTGAYNEQFFGPGTRLTVL.

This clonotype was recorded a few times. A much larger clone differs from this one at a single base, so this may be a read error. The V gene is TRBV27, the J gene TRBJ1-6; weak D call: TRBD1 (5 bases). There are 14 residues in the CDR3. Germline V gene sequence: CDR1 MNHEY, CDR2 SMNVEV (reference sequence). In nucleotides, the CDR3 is TGTGCCGGCAGTTTCAGGGAGAGTAGTTCACCCCTCCACTTT. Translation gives CAGSFRESSSPLHF.

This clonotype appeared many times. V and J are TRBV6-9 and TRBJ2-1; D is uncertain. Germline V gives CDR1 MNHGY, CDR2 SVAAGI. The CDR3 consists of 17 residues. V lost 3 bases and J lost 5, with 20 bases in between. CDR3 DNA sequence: TGTGCCAGCAGTTACAGGAACCAGTTATATGACAACAATGAGCAGTTCTTC. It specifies CASSYRNQLYDNNEQFF.

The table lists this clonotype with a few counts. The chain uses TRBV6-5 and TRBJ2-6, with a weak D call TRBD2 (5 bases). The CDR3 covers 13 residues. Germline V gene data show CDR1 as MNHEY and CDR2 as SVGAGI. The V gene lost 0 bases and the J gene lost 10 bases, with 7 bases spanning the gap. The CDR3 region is CASSYSWRNVLTF. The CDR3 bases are TGTGCCAGCAGTTACTCTTGGAGGAACGTCCTGACTTTC.

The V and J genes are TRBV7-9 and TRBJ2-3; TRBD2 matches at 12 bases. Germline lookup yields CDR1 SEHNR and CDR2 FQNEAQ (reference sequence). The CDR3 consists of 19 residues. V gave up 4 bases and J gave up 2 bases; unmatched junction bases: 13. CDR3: CASSYADGLAGKYTDTQYF. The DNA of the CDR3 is TGTGCCAGCAGCTACGCAGACGGACTAGCGGGGAAATACACAGATACGCAGTATTTT.

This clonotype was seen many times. DNA of the CDR3: TGTGCCAGCAGTCGGCGTGGTAGCGGGCGCACAGATACGCAGTATTTT. Translation: CASSRRGSGRTDTQYF. The genes are TRBV6-1 and TRBJ2-3, with 7 bases matching TRBD2. J was trimmed by 1 base and V by 5 bases; bases with no gene match: 9. Germline assignment: CDR1 MNHNS and CDR2 SASEGT. The CDR3 covers 16 residues.

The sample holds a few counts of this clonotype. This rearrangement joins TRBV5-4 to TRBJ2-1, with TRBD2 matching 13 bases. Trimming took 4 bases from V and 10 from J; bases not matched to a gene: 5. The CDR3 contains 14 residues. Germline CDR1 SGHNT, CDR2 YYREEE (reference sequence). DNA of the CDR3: TGTGCCAGCAGCCTACGGACTAGCGGGGGCGAGCAGTTCTTC. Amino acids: CASSLRTSGGEQFF.

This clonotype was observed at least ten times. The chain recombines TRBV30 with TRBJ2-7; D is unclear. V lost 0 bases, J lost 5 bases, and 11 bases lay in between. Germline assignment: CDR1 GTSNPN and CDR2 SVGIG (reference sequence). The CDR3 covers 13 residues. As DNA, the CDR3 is TGTGCCTGGAGTGTCCTTCTTCAAGACGAGCAGTACTTC. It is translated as CAWSVLLQDEQYF.